This T cell receptor (beta chain) appears in the sequencing data of a study of T cell repertoires in cytomegalovirus infection. As for the study in general: Public TCR beta signature analysis indicated the presence of both CMV infection and matching HLA type.

Germline CDR1 MGHRA, CDR2 YSYEKL. This CDR3 comprises 15 residues. Deletions cut 1 base from V and 5 bases from J, with 14 bases between. One entry per CDR3 protein results from TCRdb running MiXCR on the reads. Among some 270,000 distinct CDR3 sequences listed, 15% to 20% were seen once. There are many counts of this clonotype. The receptor's source is a human donor in good health (CMV status not recorded). Some clones in this sample may be carry-over from other donors' samples. The gene calls are TRBV4-1 and TRBJ1-1; D is undetermined. Sequenced input: CD8+ T cells from PBMCs. The CDR3 spells CASSQVMSLGTEAFF. The CDR3 DNA is TGCGCCAGCAGCCAAGTCATGTCTTTGGGGACTGAAGCTTTCTTT.